These 17 T cell receptor beta chains came from one sample sequenced in a study of CD8 T cells in ankylosing spondylitis. One entry per CDR3 protein results from TCRdb running MiXCR on the 5' RACE reads. The table includes 250,000 to 350,000 distinct CDR3 sequences, over 15% detected once. The sequenced sample consisted of blood, either unsorted or a sorted T cell fraction (not recorded which). The receptors stem from a male donor with ankylosing spondylitis or in good health (not recorded which).

The chain carries TRBV20-1 and TRBJ2-5; TRBD1 agrees at 9 bases. Germline CDR1 reads DFQATT; CDR2 reads SNEGSKA (reference sequence). With V trimmed by 3 bases and J by 5 bases, 7 bases remained unmatched. This CDR3 has 14 residues. CDR3 loop: CSASQNRGPETQYF. The CDR3 DNA reads as TGCAGTGCTAGCCAAAACAGGGGGCCGGAGACCCAGTACTTC.

The V call is TRBV10-3, the J call TRBJ2-1; TRBD1 matches 7 bases. With 6 bases clipped from V and 8 bases from J, the junction kept 10 bases outside the gene matches. CDR3 length: 14 residues. The V gene's germline CDR1 is ENHRY and CDR2 SYGVKD. CDR3 amino acids: CAISWTGLGDEQFF. CDR3 DNA: TGTGCCATCAGCTGGACAGGTCTGGGGGATGAGCAGTTCTTC.

This clonotype was seen a handful of times. V gene TRBV12-3 or TRBV12-4 combines with J gene TRBJ2-6, with a weak D call TRBD2 (6 bases). V was shortened by 3 bases and J by 0 bases, with 15 bases between the two germline ends. This CDR3 contains 18 residues. The CDR3 region has the DNA TGTGCCAGCAGTTTGTTGCTAGCGTCAAGCTCTGGGGCCAACGTCCTGACTTTC. The encoded protein is CASSLLLASSSGANVLTF.

This clonotype was recorded a few times. The chain carries TRBV7-3 and TRBJ2-2, with 8 bases that match TRBD1. The CDR3 covers 16 residues. Germline V gene sequence: CDR1 SGHTA, CDR2 FQGTGA. The V segment lost 6 bases and the J segment 0 bases; nucleotides outside the gene matches: 6. As DNA, the CDR3 is TGTGCCAGCAGGCCCGGACAGGGATCGAACACCGGGGAGCTGTTTTTT. Translated, it gives CASRPGQGSNTGELFF.

In this sample, this clonotype turned up a few times. The V and J genes are TRBV11-1 and TRBJ2-1; perhaps TRBD2 as D (5 bases). The CDR3 has 13 amino acids. Germline-derived CDR1 and CDR2 are SGHAT and FQDESV (reference sequence). V lost 2 bases to trimming and J lost 9 bases, with 11 bases between them. CDR3 protein: CASSLFGDGEQFF. Here the CDR3 DNA reads TGTGCCAGCAGCTTATTCGGGGATGGTGAGCAGTTCTTC. Full variable domain (outside the CDR3, taken from reference TRBV11-1 and TRBJ2-1): EAEVAQSPRYKITEKSQAVAFWCDPISGHATLYWYRQILGQGPELLVQFQDESVVDDSQLPKDRFSAERLKGVDSTLKIQPAELGDSAMYLCASSLFGDGEQFFGPGTRLTVL.

This rearrangement joins TRBV24-1 to TRBJ2-1; 10 bases match TRBD1. This CDR3 is 15 amino acids long. Looked up from germline, CDR1 is KGHDR and CDR2 is SFDVKD. Unmatched junction bases numbered 6, after V lost 3 bases and J lost 8 bases. DNA of the CDR3: TGTGCCACCAGTGATGCCGGACAGGGGGACGATGAGCAGTTCTTC. Translating gives CATSDAGQGDDEQFF.

Only a few counts were recorded for this clonotype. This rearrangement joins TRBV28 to TRBJ1-1; TRBD1 matches at 7 bases. This CDR3 region has 19 residues. The germline V gene has CDR1 MDHEN and CDR2 SYDVKM. J was trimmed by 6 bases and V by 2 bases; bases with no gene match: 21. The CDR3: CASSLNRHYRGGDQAEAFF. The CDR3 coding sequence is TGTGCCAGCAGTTTAAACCGACACTACAGAGGGGGCGATCAGGCTGAAGCTTTCTTT.

This clonotype was detected only a few times. CDR3 in DNA: TGTGCCAGCAGTTTACGACAGGGACTAGGCGGCTACACCTTC. It yields the protein CASSLRQGLGGYTF. The chain is built from TRBV12-3 or TRBV12-4 and TRBJ1-2; 7 bases fit TRBD1. The CDR3 runs 14 residues. V dropped 2 bases and J dropped 8; count of bases not matched to a gene: 8.

The genes are TRBV5-6 and TRBJ2-6; perhaps TRBD2 as D (6 bases). The V end was cut by 0 bases, the J end by 4 bases, with 11 bases between. The CDR3 has 16 residues. Germline V lookup: CDR1 SGHDT, CDR2 YYEEEE. CDR3: CASSLDGGVGANVLTF. The CDR3 DNA follows: TGTGCCAGCAGCTTGGACGGCGGGGTCGGGGCCAACGTCCTGACTTTC. Together with reference TRBV5-6 and TRBJ2-6, the CDR3 gives the full variable domain: DAGVTQSPTHLIKTRGQQVTLRCSPKSGHDTVSWYQQALGQGPQFIFQYYEEEERQRGNFPDRFSGHQFPNYSSELNVNALLLGDSALYLCASSLDGGVGANVLTFGAGSRLTVL.

The chain has TRBV27 and TRBJ1-5; D may be TRBD1 (5 bases). The ends were cut back, 4 bases at V and 3 bases at J, with 16 bases in the middle. This CDR3 is 16 amino acids long. The germline V gene encodes CDR1 MNHEY and CDR2 SMNVEV (reference sequence). CDR3 sequence (DNA): TGTGCCAGCAGTTGGGGGGGACCTAGCCCCAATCAGCCCCAGCATTTT. It specifies CASSWGGPSPNQPQHF.

This chain links TRBV11-2 with TRBJ2-3; D is ambiguous. Trimming left V 3 bases short and J 2 bases short, with 6 bases between. The CDR3 is 13 residues long. The germline V gene has CDR1 SGHAT and CDR2 FQNNGV. The CDR3 nucleotides read TGTGCCAGCAGCTTTTTAGTCACAGATACGCAGTATTTT. It yields the protein CASSFLVTDTQYF. Filled out from reference TRBV11-2 and TRBJ2-3, the complete variable domain reads EAGVAQSPRYKIIEKRQSVAFWCNPISGHATLYWYQQILGQGPKLLIQFQNNGVVDDSQLPKDRFSAERLKGVDSTLKIQPAKLEDSAVYLCASSFLVTDTQYFGPGTRLTVL.

V is TRBV10-3 and J is TRBJ2-5; the D gene is possibly TRBD2 (6 bases). Per germline, CDR1 ENHRY and CDR2 SYGVKD. The CDR3 is 14 amino acids. V was clipped by 3 bases and J by 5 bases, with 13 bases between them. The CDR3 sequence: CAISDPGLSETQYF. The CDR3 bases are TGTGCCATCAGTGATCCGGGACTGTCGGAGACCCAGTACTTC.

The chain carries TRBV7-3 and TRBJ2-5, with D unclear. This CDR3 comprises 15 residues. Germline V gene data show CDR1 as SGHTA and CDR2 as FQGTGA. The V end was cut by 2 bases, the J end by 0 bases, with 10 bases between. The CDR3 sequence: CASSLDAGHQETQYF. In DNA form, the CDR3 reads TGTGCCAGCAGCTTAGACGCAGGCCACCAAGAGACCCAGTACTTC. The complete variable domain, with remaining parts taken from reference TRBV7-3 and TRBJ2-5, reads GAGVSQTPSNKVTEKGKYVELRCDPISGHTALYWYRQSLGQGPEFLIYFQGTGAADDSGLPNDRFFAVRPEGSVSTLKIQRTERGDSAVYLCASSLDAGHQETQYFGPGTRLLVL.

The J gene is TRBJ2-1, the V gene TRBV27, with 10 bases aligning to TRBD2. Germline V CDR1 and CDR2: MNHEY, SMNVEV (reference sequence). The CDR3 is made up of 18 amino acids. The trim removed 8 bases at V and 1 base at J, leaving 14 bases unmatched. This CDR3 reads CASAKVSGGKKSYNEQFF. Written as DNA, the CDR3 is TGTGCCAGCGCTAAAGTTAGCGGGGGGAAAAAGTCCTACAATGAGCAGTTCTTC.

V is TRBV5-5 and J is TRBJ2-3; 9 bases are a match to TRBD2. In germline, CDR1 is SGHKS, CDR2 YYEKEE (reference sequence). Unmatched junction bases numbered 12, after V lost 5 bases and J lost 5 bases. This CDR3 is built from 16 residues. In DNA form, the CDR3 reads TGTGCCAGCAGTTCTACCGGGACTAGCTCTCTAGATACGCAGTATTTT. This gives the protein CASSSTGTSSLDTQYF.

This clonotype turned up a few times. The rearrangement joins TRBV29-1 to TRBJ2-2, with 8 bases fitting TRBD1. CDR1 is SQVTM and CDR2 is ANQGSEA in the germline V gene. The CDR3 is 14 amino acids. After removal of 6 bases from V and 5 bases from J, the junction contained 8 bases not matched to a gene. CDR3 loop: CSVSRTGRTGELFF. Written as DNA, the CDR3 is TGCAGCGTCAGCCGGACAGGGCGTACCGGGGAGCTGTTTTTT.

This clonotype has just a few counts. The V call is TRBV7-3, the J call TRBJ2-1, with 7 bases identical to TRBD2. The germline V gene has CDR1 SGHTA and CDR2 FQGTGA. CDR3 length equals 16 residues. V lost 2 bases to trimming and J lost 6 bases; unmatched junction nucleotides: 10. The CDR3 loop reads CASSLLGGRGSNEQFF. DNA for the CDR3: TGTGCCAGCAGCTTACTTGGCGGGAGAGGTTCCAATGAGCAGTTCTTC.